The rows below give T cell receptor beta chains drawn from one sample of a study of blood T cells in healthy people across ages. TCRdb re-called the 5' RACE reads with MiXCR, one entry per CDR3 protein. The sample carries 800,000 to 950,000 distinct CDR3 sequences, about 48% recorded once. Sequencing was carried out using blood. These receptors originate from a man aged 25-45 years in good health. Each CDR3 is given with its conserved first and last residue. The D gene is left open where the match is weak. A clone size is listed for some rows: how often the clone was seen (once, few, many), or a class if it is expanded.

V: TRBV6-5
J: TRBJ2-5
D: -
size: few
CDR3: CASSYSGSGTQETQYF
DNA: TGTGCCAGCAGTTACTCAGGCTCGGGGACACAAGAGACCCAGTACTTC

V: TRBV10-3
J: TRBJ2-1
D: TRBD2
size: few
CDR3: CAISGAGLAGIHEQFF
DNA: TGTGCCATCAGTGGCGCGGGACTAGCGGGAATCCATGAGCAGTTCTTC

V: TRBV9
J: TRBJ1-6
D: -
size: -
CDR3: CASTGFEGNSPLHF
DNA: TGTGCCAGCACCGGATTCGAGGGTAATTCACCCCTCCACTTT

V: TRBV12-3/TRBV12-4
J: TRBJ1-1
D: TRBD1
size: -
CDR3: CASSQGEGYTEAFF
DNA: TGTGCCAGCAGTCAGGGGGAAGGGTACACTGAAGCTTTCTTT

V: TRBV27
J: TRBJ2-1
D: TRBD2
size: -
CDR3: CASKGFSGAYNEQFF
DNA: TGTGCCAGCAAGGGTTTTAGCGGGGCTTACAATGAGCAGTTCTTC

V: TRBV6-5
J: TRBJ2-1
D: TRBD2
size: few
CDR3: CASSAGLAGHNEQFF
DNA: TGTGCCAGCAGTGCCGGACTAGCGGGACACAATGAGCAGTTCTTC

V: TRBV4-2
J: TRBJ1-3
D: -
size: -
CDR3: CASSPDGRGSGNTIYF
DNA: TGTGCCAGCAGCCCGGACGGCCGAGGCTCTGGAAACACCATATATTTT

V: TRBV4-1
J: TRBJ2-5
D: -
size: -
CDR3: CASSQDPGALQETQYF
DNA: TGCGCCAGCAGCCAAGATCCAGGGGCCCTCCAAGAGACCCAGTACTTC

V: TRBV20-1
J: TRBJ1-1
D: -
size: -
CDR3: CSASGGGGYTEAFF
DNA: TGCAGTGCTAGTGGGGGCGGGGGGTACACTGAAGCTTTCTTT

V: TRBV6-2/TRBV6-3
J: TRBJ2-5
D: -
size: -
CDR3: CASSSGTSLLETQYF
DNA: TGTGCCAGCAGTTCAGGGACGAGCCTCCTTGAGACCCAGTACTTC